The 30 T cell receptor beta chains reported below all come from one sample, sequenced in a study of early stage breast cancer tumors. The method was immunoSEQ multiplex PCR; TCRdb's version includes in-frame clones alone and lacks a portion of them. Among nearly 25,000 clones listed, roughly 67% were seen once. Material for sequencing was breast tumor tissue. Receptors originate from a person aged 55 to 75 with breast cancer.

The chain joins TRBV7-2 to TRBJ2-1, with TRBD1 matching 7 bases. Germline lookup yields CDR1 SGHTA and CDR2 FQGNSA. This CDR3 contains 12 residues. V gave up 2 bases and J gave up 12 bases; unmatched junction bases: 4. Here the CDR3 DNA reads TGTGCCAGCAGCTTATCGGGACAGATGCAGTTCTTC. This gives the protein CASSLSGQMQFF. Complete variable domain (other parts from reference TRBV7-2 and TRBJ2-1): GAGVSQSPSNKVTEKGKDVELRCDPISGHTALYWYRQSLGQGLEFLIYFQGNSAPDKSGLPSDRFSAERTGGSVSTLTIQRTQQEDSAVYLCASSLSGQMQFFGPGTRLTVL.

The chain couples TRBV6-1 to TRBJ2-3; a possible D gene is TRBD2 (6 bases). This CDR3 region has 11 residues. V was cut by 8 bases and J by 5 bases, with 8 bases left in between. Per germline, CDR1 MNHNS and CDR2 SASEGT. CDR3 nucleotide sequence: TGTGCCAGCGGGAGGATAGATACGCAGTATTTT. Protein: CASGRIDTQYF.

This clone was picked up one time. V gene TRBV4-3 combines with J gene TRBJ2-7, with 12 positions matching TRBD2. Looked up from germline, CDR1 is LGHNA and CDR2 is YSLEER. There are 15 residues in the CDR3. The V segment lost 4 bases and the J segment 5 bases; nucleotides outside the gene matches: 6. The CDR3 loop is CASSPTSGSPHEQYF. Written as DNA, the CDR3 is TGCGCCAGCAGCCCGACTAGCGGGAGTCCGCACGAGCAGTACTTC.

This chain uses TRBV6-6 with TRBJ1-2; TRBD1 matches 12 bases. Per the germline V gene, CDR1 is MNHNY and CDR2 is SVGAGI (reference sequence). The junction had 3 bases not matched to a gene; V was cut back by 6 bases and J by 7 bases. The CDR3 totals 13 residues. CDR3 sequence reads: CASRGDRGLGYTF. The CDR3 region has the DNA TGTGCCAGCAGGGGGGACAGGGGGCTTGGCTACACCTTC.

The CDR3 DNA sequence: TGTGCCATCCTGACAGCCTTCTCTGAAGCTTTCTTT. Encoded protein: CAILTAFSEAFF. This chain links TRBV6-6 with TRBJ1-1; TRBD1 might be the D (5 bases). Germline CDR1 and CDR2: MNHNY and SVGAGI (reference sequence). This CDR3 spans 12 amino acids. Trimming stripped 10 bases from V and 6 bases from J, with 15 bases between.

This clone was seen only a few times. The chain carries TRBV28 and TRBJ2-7, with D unresolved. Germline V gene sequence: CDR1 MDHEN, CDR2 SYDVKM. V lost 6 bases and J lost 0, with 6 bases in between. The CDR3 consists of 12 residues. The CDR3 is CASRTSSYEQYF. Here the CDR3 DNA reads TGTGCCAGCAGAACCAGCTCCTACGAGCAGTACTTC. The entire variable domain, with the rest obtained from reference TRBV28 and TRBJ2-7, is as follows: DVKVTQSSRYLVKRTGEKVFLECVQDMDHENMFWYRQDPGLGLRLIYFSYDVKMKEKGDIPEGYSVSREKKERFSLILESASTNQTSMYLCASRTSSYEQYFGPGTRLTVT.

The table lists this clone with a count of one. The chain employs TRBV2 and TRBJ2-7, with a weak D call TRBD2 (6 bases). CDR3 length: 14 amino acids. Germline V CDR1 and CDR2: SNHLY, FYNNEI. V was trimmed by 9 bases and J by 0 bases, leaving 15 bases between them. As DNA, the CDR3 is TGTGCCAGTAGGCGGGAACCCCTCTCCTACGAGCAGTACTTC. Amino acids: CASRREPLSYEQYF.

Here the CDR3 DNA reads TGTGCCAGCAGTGGGGGGGACAGGAGTAATGAAAAACTGTTTTTT. This encodes CASSGGDRSNEKLFF. The J gene is TRBJ1-4, the V gene TRBV27, with 8 bases that match TRBD1. Germline CDR1 and CDR2: MNHEY and SMNVEV (reference sequence). The V segment lost 5 bases and the J segment 4 bases; nucleotides outside the gene matches: 6. This CDR3 spans 15 amino acids.

The chain uses TRBV30 and TRBJ1-2; tentative D call: TRBD1 (5 bases). Trimming took off 3 bases at V and 8 bases at J, with 19 bases between the two ends. Germline-derived CDR1 and CDR2 are GTSNPN and SVGIG (reference sequence). This CDR3 has 14 amino acids. Here the CDR3 reads CAWSPTTRVKGYTF. The CDR3 DNA is TGTGCCTGGAGCCCGACGACCAGGGTCAAAGGCTACACCTTC.

The chain employs TRBV5-1 and TRBJ2-3; 10 bases map to TRBD2. Germline V gives CDR1 SGHRS, CDR2 YFSETQ. Trimming removed 5 bases from V and 2 bases from J; junction bases left unmatched: 5. The CDR3 length is 15 residues. CDR3 in DNA: TGCGCCAGCAGACCCGGGACTAGCGACACAGATACGCAGTATTTT. Translated, it gives CASRPGTSDTDTQYF.

The V call is TRBV9, the J call TRBJ2-7; TRBD1 might be the D (6 bases). Trimming took 0 bases from V and 5 from J, leaving 15 bases between them. The V gene's germline CDR1 is SGDLS and CDR2 YYNGEE. There are 15 residues in the CDR3. The CDR3 reads CASSVGLQGTDEQYF. The CDR3 bases are TGTGCCAGCAGCGTAGGACTACAGGGAACGGACGAGCAGTACTTC.

The sample holds a few counts of this clone. The chain has TRBV4-1 and TRBJ2-7; unclear D gene. Germline lookup yields CDR1 MGHRA and CDR2 YSYEKL. The germline V and J ends were trimmed by 4 bases and 0 bases, with 7 bases remaining between them. The CDR3 sequence is 13 residues long. CDR3 sequence reads: CASSLSRSYEQYF. As DNA, the CDR3 is TGCGCCAGCAGCCTGAGTCGCTCCTACGAGCAGTACTTC.

The chain couples TRBV15 to TRBJ2-1; D is ambiguous. The germline CDR1 and CDR2 sequences are LNHNV and YYDKDF (reference sequence). V shed 0 bases and J shed 3 bases, with 3 bases lying between them. There are 13 residues in the CDR3. Here the CDR3 DNA reads TGTGCCACCAGCAGAGAGAGCTACAATGAGCAGTTCTTC. It yields the protein CATSRESYNEQFF. The variable domain in full, with the rest retrieved from reference TRBV15 and TRBJ2-1, is DAMVIQNPRYQVTQFGKPVTLSCSQTLNHNVMYWYQQKSSQAPKLLFHYYDKDFNNEADTPDNFQSRRPNTSFCFLDIRSPGLGDTAMYLCATSRESYNEQFFGPGTRLTVL.

The chain recombines TRBV9 with TRBJ2-7; D possibly corresponds to TRBD2 (5 bases). Germline V gene lookup returns CDR1 SGDLS and CDR2 YYNGEE. This CDR3 is 15 amino acids long. V gave up 0 bases and J gave up 2 bases, with 12 bases separating them. The DNA of the CDR3 is TGTGCCAGCAGCGTAGGAGGAGCGGAAACCTACGAGCAGTACTTC. Its translation is CASSVGGAETYEQYF.

The rearrangement links TRBV30 to TRBJ2-1; TRBD2 agrees at 13 bases. V was pared by 5 bases and J by 0 bases, with 4 bases of the junction left unmatched. The CDR3 loop spans 16 amino acids. Per the germline V gene, CDR1 is GTSNPN and CDR2 is SVGIG (reference sequence). CDR3 nucleotide sequence: TGTGCCTGGGCTGGGACTAGCGGGGTCTCCTACAATGAGCAGTTCTTC. Protein sequence: CAWAGTSGVSYNEQFF.

V and J are TRBV5-1 and TRBJ2-2, with D possibly being TRBD2 (5 bases). The CDR3 is 14 residues long. Trimming took off 1 base at V and 6 bases at J, with 10 bases between the two ends. Germline CDR1 is SGHRS and CDR2 is YFSETQ. CDR3 nucleotides: TGCGCCAGCAGCTTGTCCCTAGCCGCCGGGGAGCTGTTTTTT. It specifies CASSLSLAAGELFF.

For the CDR3, the DNA is TGTGCCAGCAGCTTAGCCCGACGTGGAGGGAGGTTGTGGAGCGGGGTCTACAATGAGCAGTTCTTC. It codes for CASSLARRGGRLWSGVYNEQFF. The chain links TRBV7-2 to TRBJ2-1; 7 nucleotides line up with TRBD2. This CDR3 has 22 residues. Germline loops: CDR1 SGHTA, CDR2 FQGNSA. J gave up 3 bases and V 0 bases, and 23 bases lay outside the gene matches.

The J gene is TRBJ2-5, the V gene TRBV4-2; 10 bases match TRBD2. This CDR3 has 17 residues. Germline V gene lookup returns CDR1 LGHNA and CDR2 YNFKEQ. V lost 0 bases, J lost 4 bases, and 8 bases stayed unmatched. CDR3: CASSQDPAGGPGETQYF. CDR3 DNA sequence: TGTGCCAGCAGCCAAGACCCAGCGGGAGGGCCAGGAGAGACCCAGTACTTC.

The chain is built from TRBV6-1 and TRBJ1-3; TRBD1 might be the D (6 bases). The CDR3 covers 14 residues. Germline V lookup: CDR1 MNHNS, CDR2 SASEGT. The V and J ends lost 7 bases and 0 bases respectively, with 10 bases between them. The CDR3 region is CASTGQTSGNTIYF. Here the CDR3 DNA reads TGTGCCAGCACCGGACAGACCTCTGGAAACACCATATATTTT.

The V gene is TRBV19, the J gene TRBJ1-5, with 7 bases that match TRBD1. Germline loops: CDR1 LNHDA, CDR2 SQIVND (reference sequence). This CDR3 comprises 14 residues. Losses at the gene ends were 5 bases for V and 4 bases for J; bases not matched to a gene: 5. CDR3 nucleotides: TGTGCCAGTAGTGACACAGGGGCTAATCAGCCCCAGCATTTT. This codes for CASSDTGANQPQHF.

The rearrangement uses TRBV6-5 and TRBJ1-1, with D perhaps TRBD1 (5 bases). The germline V gene has CDR1 MNHEY and CDR2 SVGAGI. V lost 6 bases to trimming and J lost 3 bases, with 14 bases between them. The CDR3 consists of 14 residues. The CDR3: CASSQRDLDTEAFF. DNA of the CDR3: TGTGCCAGCAGCCAAAGGGACTTAGACACTGAAGCTTTCTTT.

The chain has TRBV7-9 and TRBJ2-7, with TRBD2 matching 11 bases. The CDR3 runs 14 residues. Germline V gene sequence: CDR1 SEHNR, CDR2 FQNEAQ (reference sequence). V dropped 6 bases and J dropped 5; count of bases not matched to a gene: 6. In nucleotides, the CDR3 is TGTGCCAGCAGTATTACTAGCGGGAGTAACGAGCAGTACTTC. Translated, it gives CASSITSGSNEQYF.

The rearrangement links TRBV19 to TRBJ2-7; 12 nucleotides agree with TRBD1. This CDR3 spans 12 amino acids. V lost 10 bases and J lost 4; bases outside the gene matches: 2. Germline assignment: CDR1 LNHDA and CDR2 SQIVND (reference sequence). This chain's CDR3 is CATGQGAYEQYF. The CDR3 DNA follows: TGTGCCACGGGACAGGGGGCGTACGAGCAGTACTTC.

The chain carries TRBV4-3 and TRBJ2-2; TRBD2 matches at 10 bases. Looked up from germline, CDR1 is LGHNA and CDR2 is YSLEER. This CDR3 comprises 17 residues. V lost 0 bases, J lost 4 bases, and 5 bases stayed unmatched. CDR3 nucleotides: TGCGCCAGCAGCCAAGATGGGGGACTAGCGAGCACCGGGGAGCTGTTTTTT. Translation gives CASSQDGGLASTGELFF.

V usage is TRBV10-3 and J usage is TRBJ2-6; 9 nucleotides line up with TRBD2. Germline assignment: CDR1 ENHRY and CDR2 SYGVKD. This CDR3 has 17 residues. V gave up 3 bases and J gave up 0 bases; unmatched junction bases: 3. CDR3 DNA sequence: TGTGCCATCAGTGAACGAGCGGGAGGCTCTGGGGCCAACGTCCTGACTTTC. This sequence encodes CAISERAGGSGANVLTF.

The rearrangement links TRBV18 to TRBJ2-1, with 7 nucleotides matching TRBD1. The CDR3 consists of 15 residues. From germline, CDR1 is KGHSH and CDR2 LQKENI. With 5 bases clipped from V and 4 bases from J, the junction kept 8 bases outside the gene matches. Here the CDR3 DNA reads TGTGCCAGCTCAACTCGACAGGGTTCATACAATGAGCAGTTCTTC. Its translation: CASSTRQGSYNEQFF.

This clone was picked up one time. The germline gene is not matched at one end of the junction; a read error may be the cause. V is TRBV15 and J is TRBJ1-3, with a weak D call TRBD1 (5 bases). CDR1 is LNHNV, CDR2 YYDKDF, per germline (reference sequence). There are 16 residues in the CDR3. CDR3 protein: CATSILGPSSGNTMYF. The CDR3 nucleotides read TGTGCCACCAGCATCCTGGGGCCCTCCTCTGGAAACACCATGTATTTT.

The table lists this clone with a few counts. The V call is TRBV5-1, the J call TRBJ2-2, with 7 bases identical to TRBD1. Germline loops: CDR1 SGHRS, CDR2 YFSETQ. V trimming: 0 bases; J trimming: 5 bases; junction bases outside the gene matches: 4. This CDR3 contains 15 residues. CDR3 DNA sequence: TGCGCCAGCAGCTTGGACAGGGGATTTACCGGGGAGCTGTTTTTT. Protein: CASSLDRGFTGELFF.

The CDR3 is CASASGTDNYGYTF. CDR3 in DNA: TGTGCCAGCGCTTCCGGGACAGATAACTATGGCTACACCTTC. This chain links TRBV27 with TRBJ1-2; 7 bases fit TRBD1. The V segment lost 8 bases and the J segment 1 base; nucleotides outside the gene matches: 7. Per germline, CDR1 MNHEY and CDR2 SMNVEV (reference sequence). The CDR3 contains 14 residues.

This clone came up a few times. For the CDR3, the DNA is TGTGCTAGTGCCCGGGGAACAGGGGGCTACGTTAGCTACACCTTC. Translated: CASARGTGGYVSYTF. The chain links TRBV12-5 to TRBJ1-2, with 9 bases identical to TRBD1. J was trimmed by 9 bases and V by 7 bases; bases with no gene match: 15. The CDR3 has 15 residues. Germline CDR1 is LGHNT and CDR2 is FRNRAP.